A single sample gave rise to the 31 T cell receptor beta chains below, sequenced in a study of control samples from healthy donors and cancer patients. The assay was immunoSEQ multiplex PCR, and TCRdb's table has in-frame clones only and misses some. This sample yields about 130,000 clones, of which around nine tenths are seen a single time; 4.5% to 7% belongs to the top ten. The sequenced sample consisted of blood. These receptors were taken from a man aged 18 to 29 in good health.

V gene TRBV9 combines with J gene TRBJ1-6; perhaps TRBD1 as D (5 bases). V lost 0 bases and J 3 bases, leaving 22 bases between the germline ends. This CDR3 region has 20 residues. In germline, CDR1 is SGDLS, CDR2 YYNGEE. The CDR3 protein is CASSVDPTGRASGYNSPLHF. In nucleotides, the CDR3 is TGTGCCAGCAGCGTAGACCCAACCGGCAGGGCAAGCGGCTATAATTCACCCCTCCACTTT.

The rearrangement links TRBV9 to TRBJ1-2; D is unresolved. In germline, CDR1 is SGDLS, CDR2 YYNGEE. The CDR3 runs 15 residues. The V end lost 0 bases, the J end lost 5 bases, and 14 bases lay between the germline ends. The CDR3 sequence is CASSVAVGLGYGYTF. In nucleotides, the CDR3 is TGTGCCAGCAGCGTAGCGGTGGGATTGGGGTATGGCTACACCTTC.

The chain combines TRBV7-2 with TRBJ1-2; 8 bases agree with TRBD1. CDR1 SGHTA and CDR2 FQGNSA come from the germline V gene. Trimming at V came to 3 bases and at J to 4 bases, leaving 1 base not matched to a gene. The CDR3 runs 13 residues. CDR3 sequence reads: CASSFGTGYGYTF. CDR3 coding DNA: TGTGCCAGCAGCTTTGGGACAGGCTATGGCTACACCTTC.

This clone showed up just once. This chain joins TRBV2 and TRBJ2-1, with 11 positions matching TRBD2. V gave up 2 bases and J gave up 5 bases; unmatched junction bases: 8. This CDR3 has 17 residues. The germline gives CDR1 SNHLY, CDR2 FYNNEI. The CDR3 bases are TGTGCCAGCAGTGAACCCGGCGGGACTAGCGGCAACAATGAGCAGTTCTTC. Translation: CASSEPGGTSGNNEQFF.

The V gene is TRBV12-3 or TRBV12-4, the J gene TRBJ1-1; the D is unclear. There are 13 residues in the CDR3. Trimming stripped 2 bases from V and 3 bases from J, with 7 bases between. The CDR3 nucleotides are TGTGCCAGCAGTTTAAAGAGGTACACTGAAGCTTTCTTT. Translating gives CASSLKRYTEAFF.

This clone was counted many times. The chain combines TRBV6-5 with TRBJ1-6, with D perhaps matching TRBD1 (5 bases). This CDR3 spans 13 amino acids. Trimming removed 10 bases from V and 7 bases from J, with 14 bases in between. CDR1 and CDR2 from the germline V gene are MNHEY and SVGAGI. In DNA form, the CDR3 reads TGTGCCATTTGGAGGGGAAGCAATTCACCCCTCCACTTT. Protein product: CAIWRGSNSPLHF.

This chain joins TRBV20-1 and TRBJ1-5; a weak D match, TRBD1 (5 bases). V shed 3 bases and J shed 3 bases, with 15 bases lying between them. Germline values: CDR1 DFQATT, CDR2 SNEGSKA (reference sequence). The CDR3 length is 15 residues. This CDR3 is CSASASLGLNQPQHF. CDR3 DNA sequence: TGCAGTGCTAGTGCTAGCTTGGGGCTCAATCAGCCCCAGCATTTT.

This chain connects TRBV11-2 to TRBJ1-3; D remains unclear. CDR3 length equals 15 residues. Deletions cut 5 bases from V and 0 bases from J, with 11 bases between. Germline CDR1 is SGHAT and CDR2 is FQNNGV. The CDR3 sequence: CASSRGRSSGNTIYF. The CDR3 coding sequence is TGTGCCAGCAGCCGAGGGAGGAGCTCTGGAAACACCATATATTTT.

Turning to this clone: The same CDR3 is also encoded by other DNA sequences in this sample. The chain has TRBV5-1 and TRBJ2-3; D is undetermined. The V end lost 0 bases, the J end lost 0 bases, and 5 bases lay between the germline ends. CDR3 length: 14 residues. Germline lookup yields CDR1 SGHRS and CDR2 YFSETQ. The CDR3 region is CASSLAGSTDTQYF. CDR3 coding DNA: TGCGCCAGCAGCTTGGCTGGTAGCACAGATACGCAGTATTTT.

The V gene is TRBV10-3, the J gene TRBJ2-1, with no clear D. Germline lookup yields CDR1 ENHRY and CDR2 SYGVKD. This CDR3 contains 14 residues. The ends were cut back, 6 bases at V and 4 bases at J, with 13 bases in the middle. CDR3 protein: CAISSGSVYNEQFF. The CDR3, as DNA: TGTGCCATCAGCTCCGGGTCAGTATACAATGAGCAGTTCTTC.

The V call is TRBV7-9, the J call TRBJ2-7, with D perhaps TRBD1 or TRBD2 (5 bases each). CDR3 length: 14 residues. Trimming removed 3 bases at V and 0 bases at J, with 9 bases between. CDR1 and CDR2 from the germline V gene are SEHNR and FQNEAQ (reference sequence). The CDR3 spells CASSFGGTSYEQYF. The CDR3 DNA reads TGTGCCAGCAGCTTTGGGGGAACCTCCTACGAGCAGTACTTC.

The V call is TRBV6-6, the J call TRBJ2-5; D gene uncertain. Germline lookup yields CDR1 MNHNY and CDR2 SVGAGI (reference sequence). The V gene lost 4 bases and the J gene lost 3 bases, with 3 bases spanning the gap. CDR3 length equals 11 residues. DNA for the CDR3: TGTGCCAGCAGTTCCGAAGAGACCCAGTACTTC. It specifies CASSSEETQYF.

This clone has a single count. The chain recombines TRBV19 with TRBJ2-7; 7 positions match TRBD1. CDR1 LNHDA and CDR2 SQIVND come from the germline V gene (reference sequence). CDR3 length: 15 residues. The junction had 12 bases not matched to a gene; V was cut back by 7 bases and J by 3 bases. The CDR3 bases are TGTGCCAGTAAAGGCTCCGGGACAGCTTACTACGAGCAGTACTTC. Protein: CASKGSGTAYYEQYF.

The chain uses TRBV19 and TRBJ1-5; possibly TRBD1 for D (6 bases). The germline V gene has CDR1 LNHDA and CDR2 SQIVND (reference sequence). V was shortened by 3 bases and J by 1 base, with 10 bases between the two germline ends. The CDR3 runs to 15 residues. The CDR3 loop reads CASSIGRGSNQPQHF. The CDR3 nucleotides read TGTGCCAGTAGTATTGGCAGGGGCAGCAATCAGCCCCAGCATTTT.

The chain uses TRBV14 and TRBJ2-3, with a weak D call TRBD2 (7 bases). The V gene's germline CDR1 is SGHDN and CDR2 FVKESK. The CDR3 loop spans 15 amino acids. Trimming shortened V by 4 bases and J by 4 bases, and 15 bases separated the two germline ends. CDR3 in amino acids: CASSRPGGPPDTQYF. The CDR3 region has the DNA TGTGCCAGCAGCCGGCCCGGGGGGCCCCCAGATACGCAGTATTTT.

V is TRBV7-8 and J is TRBJ2-1; D gene uncertain. This CDR3 is built from 11 residues. Deletions cut 5 bases from V and 4 bases from J, with 3 bases between. CDR1 is SGHVS and CDR2 is FQNEAQ in the germline V gene. CDR3 amino acids: CASSPYNEQFF. CDR3 coding DNA: TGTGCCAGCAGCCCTTACAATGAGCAGTTCTTC.

The J gene is TRBJ2-7, the V gene TRBV6-5, with 12 bases aligning to TRBD2. V gave up 7 bases and J gave up 3 bases; unmatched junction bases: 1. CDR1 MNHEY and CDR2 SVGAGI come from the germline V gene. This CDR3 contains 13 residues. The CDR3 protein is CASKLAGGYEQYF. The CDR3, as DNA: TGTGCCAGCAAACTAGCGGGGGGCTACGAGCAGTACTTC.

The chain couples TRBV3-1 (or the pseudogene TRBV3-2) to TRBJ2-5, with D possibly being TRBD2 (6 bases). The CDR3 totals 15 residues. V was clipped by 3 bases and J by 1 base, with 12 bases between them. The germline CDR1 and CDR2 sequences are LGHDT and YNNKEL (reference sequence). DNA for the CDR3: TGTGCCAGCAGCCATGGAGGGGTATCCCAAGAGACCCAGTACTTC. As protein: CASSHGGVSQETQYF.

In DNA form, the CDR3 reads TGTGCCAGCAGCTTTTGGGACAGGCTAGAGGGAGCTTTCTTT. Its translation is CASSFWDRLEGAFF. The gene calls are TRBV5-4 and TRBJ1-1; 8 nucleotides align to TRBD1. Germline CDR1 reads SGHNT; CDR2 reads YYREEE (reference sequence). The CDR3 extends over 14 amino acids. V was pared by 2 bases and J by 10 bases, with 10 bases of the junction left unmatched.

This clone occurred once. The chain combines TRBV6-5 with TRBJ2-2; 9 nucleotides agree with TRBD2. Germline CDR1 MNHEY, CDR2 SVGAGI. Losses at the gene ends were 1 base for V and 7 bases for J; bases not matched to a gene: 7. CDR3 length: 16 amino acids. The CDR3 loop reads CASSYFQAGGNGELFF. In nucleotides, the CDR3 is TGTGCCAGCAGTTACTTCCAAGCGGGGGGTAACGGGGAGCTGTTTTTT.

The CDR3 reads CASSQEIGNYGYTF. In nucleotides, the CDR3 is TGCGCCAGCAGCCAAGAAATCGGGAACTATGGCTACACCTTC. This rearrangement joins TRBV4-1 to TRBJ1-2; D is unresolved. The V and J ends lost 0 bases and 2 bases respectively, with 7 bases between them. The CDR3 has 14 amino acids. Germline V lookup: CDR1 MGHRA, CDR2 YSYEKL.

This clone occurred once. The chain uses TRBV5-4 and TRBJ1-2, with TRBD1 identical over 7 bases. V trimming: 4 bases; J trimming: 4 bases; junction bases outside the gene matches: 10. Germline loops: CDR1 SGHNT, CDR2 YYREEE (reference sequence). The CDR3 length is 15 residues. This CDR3 reads CASSANRQGTYGYTF. In DNA form, the CDR3 reads TGTGCCAGCAGCGCTAACCGACAGGGTACCTATGGCTACACCTTC.

The CDR3 coding sequence is TGTGCCAGCAGCTTGGGACAGGCTATAGAAGCTTTCTTT. It encodes CASSLGQAIEAFF. The chain carries TRBV5-4 and TRBJ1-1, with a tentative D call TRBD1 (6 bases). The V and J ends lost 0 bases and 8 bases respectively, with 11 bases between them. CDR3 length: 13 amino acids. Germline values: CDR1 SGHNT, CDR2 YYREEE (reference sequence).

The chain links TRBV5-1 to TRBJ1-1; no clear D gene. The CDR3 covers 15 residues. Between the trimmed V and J ends, which lost 0 bases and 2 bases, there was a span of 11 bases. Germline CDR1 and CDR2: SGHRS and YFSETQ. The CDR3 DNA is TGCGCCAGCAGCTTGGATTCAGGCAGTAACACTGAAGCTTTCTTT. The encoded protein is CASSLDSGSNTEAFF.

V usage is TRBV21-1 and J usage is TRBJ2-7; the table's D call, TRBD2, was not checked against the DNA. TRBV21-1 counts as a pseudogene. CDR3 length: 16 residues. CDR3 protein: CASSAASRLETYEQYF. CDR3 nucleotides: TGTGCCAGCAGCGCAGCGTCGAGACTGGAAACCTACGAGCAGTACTTC.

The rearrangement uses TRBV6-1 and TRBJ1-5; D remains unclear. The CDR3 runs to 15 residues. Trimming cost V 2 bases and J 0 bases, with 8 bases left between them. Germline V gene lookup returns CDR1 MNHNS and CDR2 SASEGT. CDR3 DNA: TGTGCCAGCAGTGAACTAGTAGATAGCAATCAGCCCCAGCATTTT. This encodes CASSELVDSNQPQHF.

This chain uses TRBV7-6 with TRBJ2-5; the D gene is possibly TRBD2 (6 bases). This CDR3 is built from 13 residues. V dropped 8 bases and J dropped 4 bases, with 14 bases sitting between them. Per the germline V gene, CDR1 is SGHVS and CDR2 is FNYEAQ. The CDR3 loop reads CASCPGLPETQYF. Here the CDR3 DNA reads TGTGCCAGCTGCCCGGGACTTCCAGAGACCCAGTACTTC.

The chain has TRBV5-1 and TRBJ2-7; the match to TRBD1 covers 8 bases. The V and J ends lost 6 bases and 6 bases, in that order; junction bases with no gene match: 14. The CDR3 has 15 residues. Germline V CDR1 and CDR2: SGHRS, YFSETQ. This chain's CDR3 is CASNPGRQGAGEQYF. CDR3 bases: TGCGCCAGCAATCCCGGACGGCAGGGGGCTGGCGAGCAGTACTTC.

The chain combines TRBV6-5 with TRBJ2-2; D is unresolved. CDR1 is MNHEY and CDR2 is SVGAGI in the germline V gene. The CDR3 covers 13 residues. Trimming stripped 6 bases from V and 2 bases from J, with 7 bases between. The CDR3 loop reads CASRQINTGELFF. CDR3 coding DNA: TGTGCCAGCAGGCAGATAAACACCGGGGAGCTGTTTTTT.

The rearrangement links TRBV25-1 to TRBJ1-1; maybe TRBD1 (5 bases). The CDR3 has 12 amino acids. Germline V lookup: CDR1 MGHDK, CDR2 SYGVNS. Trimming pared 6 bases from V and 2 bases from J, leaving 7 bases between. The CDR3 nucleotides are TGTGCCAGCAGGGGGGATAACACTGAAGCTTTCTTT. This encodes CASRGDNTEAFF.

This sequence joins TRBV5-1 and TRBJ2-7; TRBD2 matches at 12 bases. The CDR3 sequence is 16 residues long. CDR1 and CDR2 from the germline V gene are SGHRS and YFSETQ. J was trimmed by 1 base and V by 2 bases; bases with no gene match: 4. CDR3 loop: CASSFSLAGGSYEQYF. CDR3 bases: TGCGCCAGCAGCTTTTCACTAGCGGGGGGTTCCTACGAGCAGTACTTC.